This paragraph covers one TCR beta chain sequence. The antigen remains undetermined. The germline V gene has CDR1 SEHNR and CDR2 FQNEAQ (reference sequence). V lost 4 bases to trimming and J lost 4 bases; unmatched junction nucleotides: 9. The CDR3 runs 15 residues. The naive CD8 subset, CD45RO-negative cells positively selected for CCR7, excluded terminally differentiated effector memory CD45RA+ cells. Researchers ran the assay at a deep level. Replicate PCRs run on sorted subsets employed 200 ng DNA, approximately 30,000 T cell genomes. The repertoire was sequenced with immunoSEQ multiplex PCR; TCRdb's copy has only in-frame clones and lacks some. Of under 1 million clones in the sample, 90% to 95% are singletons; the top ten hold 20% to 30%. The record originates from a study of shared clonotypes between healthy human individuals. Study findings and constraints: Four donors shared approximately 5% of their naive CD4 clonotypes. Relative to memory subsets, naive subsets generally showed larger estimated richness.

The J gene is TRBJ2-7, the V gene TRBV7-9; 8 bases are shared with TRBD1. Sequenced material: naive CD8+ T cells sorted from blood. The receptor comes from a man aged 25 to 40 in good health. The CDR3, as DNA: TGTGCCAGCAGCTATGGCGCGGACAGGGAGTACGAGCAGTACTTC. This gives the protein CASSYGADREYEQYF. The full variable domain, completed using reference TRBV7-9 and TRBJ2-7, is DTGVSQNPRHKITKRGQNVTFRCDPISEHNRLYWYRQTLGQGPEFLTYFQNEAQLEKSRLLSDRFSAERPKGSFSTLEIQRTEQGDSAMYLCASSYGADREYEQYFGPGTRLTVT.